This T cell receptor beta chain was recovered during a study of human T cells and chemical hapten exposure. General observations from the study: Expanded TCRs were compared with controls, and the expanded TCRs formed significantly more large CDR3 similarity clusters.

Germline V CDR1 and CDR2: SGHTA, FQGTGA. The CDR3 totals 17 residues. V shed 5 bases and J shed 2 bases, with 19 bases lying between them. Methods used by the authors: A per-sample median of about 96,000 TCRs was observed, with counts ranging from about 20,000 to 750,000. TCRdb re-derived calls from the RACE reads in MiXCR, one entry per CDR3 protein. The V and J calls follow TCRdb's processing rather than the paper's. The data show roughly 98,000 distinct CDR3 sequences, over 10% seen once. This clonotype was found a few times. Its antigen is still unknown. The time point denotes: patch test 1, 2 weeks after DPC sensitization. The treatment: therapeutic diphenylcyclopropenone sensitization with weekly scalp DPC.

The chain joins TRBV7-3 to TRBJ2-1, with D possibly being TRBD2 (6 bases). The specimen was whole blood, collected in connection with sensitization to the hapten diphenylcyclopropenone (DPC). The source is a woman aged 40 to 50 with alopecia areata. Some clones in this sample may be carry-over from other donors' samples. CDR3 loop: CASSIQEGLGPYNEQFF. For the CDR3, the DNA is TGTGCCAGCAGCATCCAGGAGGGACTTGGTCCCTACAATGAGCAGTTCTTC.